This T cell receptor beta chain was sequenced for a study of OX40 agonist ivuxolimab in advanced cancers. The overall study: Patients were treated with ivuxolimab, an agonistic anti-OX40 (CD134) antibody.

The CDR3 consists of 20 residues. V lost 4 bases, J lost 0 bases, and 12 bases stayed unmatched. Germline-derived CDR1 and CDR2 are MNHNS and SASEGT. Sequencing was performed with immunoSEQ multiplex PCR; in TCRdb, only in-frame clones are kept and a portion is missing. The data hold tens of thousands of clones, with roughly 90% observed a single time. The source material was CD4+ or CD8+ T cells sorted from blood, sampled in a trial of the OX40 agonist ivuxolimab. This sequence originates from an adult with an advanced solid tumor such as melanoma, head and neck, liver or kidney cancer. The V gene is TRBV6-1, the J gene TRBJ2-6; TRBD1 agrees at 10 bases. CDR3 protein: CASSGPRQGAEDSGANVLTF. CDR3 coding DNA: TGTGCCAGCAGTGGGCCTCGACAGGGGGCGGAGGACTCTGGGGCCAACGTCCTGACTTTC.